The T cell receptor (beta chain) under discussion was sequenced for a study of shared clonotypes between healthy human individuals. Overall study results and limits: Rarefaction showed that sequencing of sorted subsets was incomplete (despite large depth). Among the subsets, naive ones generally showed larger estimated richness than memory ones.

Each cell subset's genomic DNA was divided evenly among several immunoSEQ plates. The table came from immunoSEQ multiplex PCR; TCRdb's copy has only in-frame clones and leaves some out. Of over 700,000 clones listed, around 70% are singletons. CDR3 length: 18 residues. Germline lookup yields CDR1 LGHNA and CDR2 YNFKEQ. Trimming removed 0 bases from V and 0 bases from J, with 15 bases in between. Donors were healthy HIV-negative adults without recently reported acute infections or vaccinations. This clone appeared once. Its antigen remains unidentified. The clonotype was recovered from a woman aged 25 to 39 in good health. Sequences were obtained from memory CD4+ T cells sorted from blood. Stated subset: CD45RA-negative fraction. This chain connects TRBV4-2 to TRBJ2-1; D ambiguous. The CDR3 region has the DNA TGTGCCAGCAGCCAAGATTCCCAACTGGCGAGCTCCTACAATGAGCAGTTCTTC. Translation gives CASSQDSQLASSYNEQFF.